The 5 T cell receptor beta chains below were found in one sample sequenced in a study of cytotoxic CD8 clonotypes in ibrutinib-treated CLL (dated by TCRdb to about 2021). Preparation of the library involved the immunoSEQ multiplex PCR assay. In TCRdb, the immuneACCESS table is reduced to in-frame sequences with V and J assigned. These tables do not hold every clone; where another copy was compared, an unresolved V gene accounts for under half, and the others remain unexplained. The sample table records about 63,000 clones; approximately 71% of these occur just once. 35% to 55% of the sample is held by the ten biggest clonotypes. Per the publication, the time point label means: approximately eleven months on ibrutinib. Sequencing used PBMCs, obtained after 12 months of ibrutinib treatment. Every receptor here comes from a human donor with chronic lymphocytic leukemia.

The V gene is TRBV14, the J gene TRBJ1-5; no definite D call. V lost 5 bases and J 1 base, leaving 3 bases between the germline ends. This CDR3 contains 12 residues. Germline assignment: CDR1 SGHDN and CDR2 FVKESK. In DNA, the CDR3 is TGTGCCAGCAGCTTCAGCAATCAGCCCCAGCATTTT. It yields the protein CASSFSNQPQHF. Drawing the rest from reference TRBV14 and TRBJ1-5, the complete variable domain is EAGVTQFPSHSVIEKGQTVTLRCDPISGHDNLYWYRRVMGKEIKFLLHFVKESKQDESGMPNNRFLAERTGGTYSTLKVQPAELEDSGVYFCASSFSNQPQHFGDGTRLSIL.

The chain has TRBV29-1 and TRBJ2-5; D is undetermined. Germline V gene sequence: CDR1 SQVTM, CDR2 ANQGSEA. V dropped 3 bases and J dropped 5 bases, with 7 bases sitting between them. CDR3 length: 11 residues. CDR3 protein: CSVDWLETQYF. The CDR3 DNA sequence: TGCAGCGTTGATTGGCTGGAGACCCAGTACTTC.

This CDR3 is CAWSVGTGPYEQYF. Written as DNA, the CDR3 is TGTGCCTGGAGTGTAGGGACAGGTCCCTACGAGCAGTACTTC. This chain uses TRBV30 with TRBJ2-7; 8 bases are a match to TRBD1. The CDR3 runs 14 residues. CDR1 GTSNPN and CDR2 SVGIG come from the germline V gene (reference sequence). Trimming at V came to 0 bases and at J to 2 bases, leaving 3 bases not matched to a gene. Full variable domain (remainder filled in from reference TRBV30 and TRBJ2-7): SQTIHQWPATLVQPVGSPLSLECTVEGTSNPNLYWYRQAAGRGLQLLFYSVGIGQISSEVPQNLSASRPQDRQFILSSKKLLLSDSGFYLCAWSVGTGPYEQYFGPGTRLTVT.

This clone was found a few times. The chain carries TRBV5-4 and TRBJ2-7, with TRBD2 matching over 10 bases. The CDR3 runs 15 residues. Germline V gene data show CDR1 as SGHNT and CDR2 as YYREEE (reference sequence). V trimming: 3 bases; J trimming: 3 bases; junction bases outside the gene matches: 6. In DNA, the CDR3 is TGTGCCAGCAGCTCCGGACTAGCGGCCAACTACGAGCAGTACTTC. It codes for CASSSGLAANYEQYF.

CDR3 sequence: CASSQDRGYEQYF. CDR3 sequence (DNA): TGCGCCAGCAGCCAAGACCGAGGCTACGAGCAGTACTTC. This chain links TRBV4-3 with TRBJ2-7; no reliable D call. The germline V gene encodes CDR1 LGHNA and CDR2 YSLEER. This CDR3 is built from 13 residues. V lost 0 bases to trimming and J lost 3 bases, with 6 bases between them.